This T cell receptor beta chain appears in the sequencing data of a study of T cells after yellow fever vaccination. TCRdb analysed the 5' RACE reads with MiXCR anew, one entry per CDR3 protein. The table shows 200,000 to 300,000 distinct CDR3 sequences, with 10% to 15% occurring only once. This CDR3 has 18 amino acids. Looked up from germline, CDR1 is MNHEY and CDR2 is SVGAGI. V shed 2 bases and J 4 bases; nucleotides not matched to a gene: 13. Of note for this clonotype: Its antigen is undetermined.

Broader study findings: The bulk population could contribute abundant contaminating clonotypes to FACS-sorted repertoires.

The rearrangement uses TRBV6-5 and TRBJ2-3; 9 positions match TRBD2. This sequence originates from a man aged 30 to 45 who received the YFV17D yellow fever vaccine. Sequenced here: CD4+ T cells sorted from PBMCs, sampled 45 days after the yellow fever booster vaccination. For the CDR3, the DNA is TGTGCCAGCAGTTACACTTCTGGCGGGAGGGCCAGGTCAGATACGCAGTATTTT. Translating it yields CASSYTSGGRARSDTQYF.